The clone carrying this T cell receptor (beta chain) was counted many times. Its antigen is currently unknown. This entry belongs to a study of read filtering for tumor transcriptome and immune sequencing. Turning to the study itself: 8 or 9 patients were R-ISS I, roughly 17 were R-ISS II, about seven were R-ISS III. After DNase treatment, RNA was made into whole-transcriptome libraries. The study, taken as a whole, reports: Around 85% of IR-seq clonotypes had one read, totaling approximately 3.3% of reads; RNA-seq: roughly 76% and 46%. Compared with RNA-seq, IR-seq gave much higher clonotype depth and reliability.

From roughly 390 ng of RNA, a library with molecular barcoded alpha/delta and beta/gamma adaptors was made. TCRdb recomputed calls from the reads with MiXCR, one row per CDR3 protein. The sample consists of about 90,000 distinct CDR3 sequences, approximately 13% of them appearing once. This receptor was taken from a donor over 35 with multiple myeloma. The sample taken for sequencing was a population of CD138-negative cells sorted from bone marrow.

Here the CDR3 DNA reads TGTGCCAGCAGCTTAGGGCCGGGGCCCCAATACGAGCAGTACTTC. Translated: CASSLGPGPQYEQYF. The gene calls are TRBV7-2 and TRBJ2-7; D might be TRBD1 or TRBD2, each matching 5 bases. Germline CDR1 reads SGHTA; CDR2 reads FQGNSA. The V end was cut by 1 base, the J end by 4 bases, with 14 bases between. There are 15 residues in the CDR3.